This TCR beta chain was identified in a study of shared clonotypes between healthy human individuals. Germline V gene sequence: CDR1 MGHRA, CDR2 YSYEKL. The CDR3 contains 18 residues. V shed 2 bases, J shed 2 bases, and the junction held 11 bases outside the gene matches. Libraries were prepared by immunoSEQ multiplex PCR; TCRdb keeps only in-frame clonotypes and omits some of them. The sample contains about 600,000 clones, around 78% of which appear only once. The origin of this receptor is a woman in her thirties or forties in good health. Some clones in this sample may be carry-over from other donors' samples. Sequences were obtained from PBMCs. The chain carries TRBV4-1 and TRBJ2-1, with 8 positions matching TRBD2. CDR3 nucleotide sequence: TGCGCCAGCAGCCAATATTTCGGGAGGGCGTTAACCTACAATGAGCAGTTCTTC. It codes for CASSQYFGRALTYNEQFF.